The TCR beta chain under discussion was sequenced for a study of CD8+ T cells in alopecia areata. Study at large: Oral tofacitinib, 5 to 10 mg twice daily, was given in an open-label trial. It was 6 to 18 months of tofacitinib, and then there were 6 months off drug.

This clone was detected a few times. Following RNA extraction, reverse transcription yielded cDNA that acted as the sequencing template. Measured with immunoSEQ multiplex PCR; TCRdb has only the in-frame clones, and not every one. Of about 250,000 clones listed, around two thirds are singletons. Source: CD4+ T cells sorted from blood, taken at week 0. The sequence was obtained from a human donor with alopecia areata.

CDR3: CASSLWAGAYEQYF. DNA for the CDR3: TGTGCCAGCAGTTTATGGGCAGGGGCCTACGAGCAGTACTTC. The rearrangement links TRBV27 to TRBJ2-7, with D maybe TRBD1 (6 bases). V was trimmed by 1 base and J by 2 bases, leaving 9 bases between them. Germline CDR1 MNHEY, CDR2 SMNVEV (reference sequence). CDR3 size: 14 residues.